This is a list of T cell receptor beta chains from one sample in a study of PD-1 blockade in mismatch repair-deficient tumors. Profiling relied on immunoSEQ multiplex PCR, and the TCRdb table lists in-frame clones only, not all of them. The sample lists 15,000 to 25,000 clones, 82% seen once, with 1.4% to 1.5% in the top ten. This specimen was PBMCs, taken 52 weeks after starting pembrolizumab. The receptor set was obtained from an adult with mismatch repair-deficient cancer. CDR3s include the opening cysteine and the closing phenylalanine or tryptophan. Each record gives: D gene, J gene, clone size, V gene, CDR3 DNA, CDR3 protein. A D gene is named only where the DNA matches it firmly. The size field is filled for only some rows; it gives once, few, many or a size class.

d_gene: NA; j_gene: TRBJ1-5; abundance: NA; v_gene: TRBV27; CDR3nt: TGTGCCAGCAGTTTAACTCCTGTTAGCAATCAGCCCCAGCATTTT; CDR3aa: CASSLTPVSNQPQHF
d_gene: NA; j_gene: TRBJ1-1; abundance: NA; v_gene: TRBV28; CDR3nt: TGTGCCAGCAGTTATGAGACAGCTGAAGCTTTCTTT; CDR3aa: CASSYETAEAFF
d_gene: TRBD1; j_gene: TRBJ2-7; abundance: NA; v_gene: TRBV29-1; CDR3nt: TGCAGCGTTGAAGCCTCCGGGACAGGGAAATGGAACGAGCAGTACTTC; CDR3aa: CSVEASGTGKWNEQYF
d_gene: TRBD2; j_gene: TRBJ2-1; abundance: NA; v_gene: TRBV4-2; CDR3nt: TGTGCCAGCAGCCGCGTTGGGACTACCGGAGGAGGGGAGCAGTTCTTC; CDR3aa: CASSRVGTTGGGEQFF
d_gene: NA; j_gene: TRBJ2-1; abundance: NA; v_gene: TRBV6-5; CDR3nt: TGTGCCAGCCAGACGGGTTCCTACAATGAGCAGTTCTTC; CDR3aa: CASQTGSYNEQFF
d_gene: TRBD2; j_gene: TRBJ2-5; abundance: NA; v_gene: TRBV5-1; CDR3nt: TGCGCCAGCAGCGAATTTGGGGGGGAAGAGACCCAGTACTTC; CDR3aa: CASSEFGGEETQYF
d_gene: NA; j_gene: TRBJ2-2; abundance: NA; v_gene: TRBV5-1; CDR3nt: TGCGCCAGCAGCCCCGCGACAGCGAACACCGGGGAGCTGTTTTTT; CDR3aa: CASSPATANTGELFF
d_gene: TRBD2; j_gene: TRBJ2-3; abundance: NA; v_gene: TRBV7-9; CDR3nt: TGTGCCAGCAGCCCGGGCATAGCGGGAGGGTTCACAGATACGCAGTATTTT; CDR3aa: CASSPGIAGGFTDTQYF
d_gene: NA; j_gene: TRBJ2-1; abundance: NA; v_gene: TRBV25-1; CDR3nt: TGTGCCAGCAGAGGGAGCTCCTACAATGAGCAGTTCTTC; CDR3aa: CASRGSSYNEQFF
d_gene: TRBD2; j_gene: TRBJ2-7; abundance: few; v_gene: TRBV27; CDR3nt: TGTGCCAGCAGTTTAGACCTAGCGGGAGTTTACGAGCAGTACTTC; CDR3aa: CASSLDLAGVYEQYF
d_gene: NA; j_gene: TRBJ2-3; abundance: NA; v_gene: TRBV5-3; CDR3nt: TGTGCCAGAAGCTTGCTGAAAGGGGACACAGATACGCAGTATTTT; CDR3aa: CARSLLKGDTDTQYF
d_gene: NA; j_gene: TRBJ1-1; abundance: NA; v_gene: TRBV19; CDR3nt: TGTGCCAGTAGCCCCCTTGCTGAAGCTTTCTTT; CDR3aa: CASSPLAEAFF
d_gene: TRBD2; j_gene: TRBJ2-7; abundance: once; v_gene: TRBV7-2; CDR3nt: TGTGCCAGCAGCTTTGGGACTAGCGGGGAACCTTACGAGCAGTACTTC; CDR3aa: CASSFGTSGEPYEQYF
d_gene: NA; j_gene: TRBJ2-7; abundance: NA; v_gene: TRBV5-4; CDR3nt: TGTGCCAGCAGCTTGGGGCAGGGGAAGTACGAGCAGTACTTC; CDR3aa: CASSLGQGKYEQYF
d_gene: NA; j_gene: TRBJ2-7; abundance: NA; v_gene: TRBV28; CDR3nt: TGTGCCAGCAGCTCCGGGACTGGATTTTCCTACGAGCAGTACTTC; CDR3aa: CASSSGTGFSYEQYF
d_gene: NA; j_gene: TRBJ2-3; abundance: NA; v_gene: TRBV6-1; CDR3nt: TGTGCCAGCAGCTCCAGCGGTTCCACCACAGATACGCAGTATTTT; CDR3aa: CASSSSGSTTDTQYF
d_gene: TRBD1; j_gene: TRBJ1-1; abundance: once; v_gene: TRBV19; CDR3nt: TGTGCCAGTAGTTGGGGGGGACAGGGCGGTCGCACTGAAGCTTTCTTT; CDR3aa: CASSWGGQGGRTEAFF
d_gene: NA; j_gene: TRBJ2-7; abundance: NA; v_gene: TRBV28; CDR3nt: TGTGCCAGCAGGACCCCCCAGGGTTTTTCTCTCTACGAGCAGTACTTC; CDR3aa: CASRTPQGFSLYEQYF
d_gene: NA; j_gene: TRBJ1-1; abundance: NA; v_gene: TRBV6-4; CDR3nt: TGTGCCAGCAGCAGGGCCCAGGGGACTGAAGCTTTCTTT; CDR3aa: CASSRAQGTEAFF
d_gene: NA; j_gene: TRBJ2-2; abundance: once; v_gene: TRBV6-5; CDR3nt: TGTGCCAGCAGTTACTTGACAGGGAACACCGGGGAGCTGTTTTTT; CDR3aa: CASSYLTGNTGELFF
d_gene: NA; j_gene: TRBJ2-1; abundance: NA; v_gene: TRBV10-3; CDR3nt: TGTGCCATCAGCGGACTTGGGTCCTACAATGAGCAGTTCTTC; CDR3aa: CAISGLGSYNEQFF
d_gene: TRBD1; j_gene: TRBJ2-5; abundance: NA; v_gene: TRBV30; CDR3nt: TGTGCCTGGAGAACGAAGACAGGGGCCCCGCAAGAGACCCAGTACTTC; CDR3aa: CAWRTKTGAPQETQYF
d_gene: NA; j_gene: TRBJ1-2; abundance: NA; v_gene: TRBV28; CDR3nt: TGTGCCAGCAGTTCGACTGGTGGCTACACCTTC; CDR3aa: CASSSTGGYTF
d_gene: NA; j_gene: TRBJ1-1; abundance: NA; v_gene: TRBV11-1; CDR3nt: TGTGCCAGCAGACATACAGGGATGCCCCTCTCCTCTGAAGCTTTCTTT; CDR3aa: CASRHTGMPLSSEAFF
d_gene: TRBD1; j_gene: TRBJ1-3; abundance: NA; v_gene: TRBV5-6; CDR3nt: TGTGCCAGCAGAGCGACAGGGGGCGGAAACACCATATATTTT; CDR3aa: CASRATGGGNTIYF
d_gene: NA; j_gene: TRBJ2-5; abundance: NA; v_gene: TRBV2; CDR3nt: TGTGCCAGCACTGCTCAGCAGGGCCAAGAGACCCAGTACTTC; CDR3aa: CASTAQQGQETQYF
d_gene: TRBD2; j_gene: TRBJ2-1; abundance: NA; v_gene: TRBV19; CDR3nt: TGTGCCAGTAGTATAGTCCACCCGACTAGCGGGGGTAGCTCCTACAATGAGCAGTTCTTC; CDR3aa: CASSIVHPTSGGSSYNEQFF
d_gene: NA; j_gene: TRBJ2-1; abundance: NA; v_gene: TRBV2; CDR3nt: TGTGCCAGCGGGCGGGCTAATGAGCAGTTCTTC; CDR3aa: CASGRANEQFF
d_gene: NA; j_gene: TRBJ1-4; abundance: NA; v_gene: TRBV5-1; CDR3nt: TGCGCCAGCAGCTCGAAGACAGCGACTAATGAAAAACTGTTTTTT; CDR3aa: CASSSKTATNEKLFF
d_gene: TRBD2; j_gene: TRBJ2-1; abundance: NA; v_gene: TRBV4-1; CDR3nt: TGCGCCAGCAGCCACCGAATAATAGCGGGAGAGGTAAACGATGAGCAGTTCTTC; CDR3aa: CASSHRIIAGEVNDEQFF
d_gene: NA; j_gene: TRBJ1-1; abundance: NA; v_gene: TRBV7-2; CDR3nt: TGTGCCAGCAGCTTAACAGGACCGATGAACACTGAAGCTTTCTTT; CDR3aa: CASSLTGPMNTEAFF
d_gene: TRBD1; j_gene: TRBJ1-2; abundance: NA; v_gene: TRBV28; CDR3nt: TGTGCCAGCAGTTCCCTCCGGGACAGGGTATCTGGCTACACCTTC; CDR3aa: CASSSLRDRVSGYTF
d_gene: NA; j_gene: TRBJ1-2; abundance: NA; v_gene: TRBV19; CDR3nt: TGTGCCAGTAGTTCCCGGGACCACGGGAGCTATGGCTACACCTTC; CDR3aa: CASSSRDHGSYGYTF
d_gene: NA; j_gene: TRBJ1-1; abundance: NA; v_gene: TRBV6-1; CDR3nt: TGTGCCAGCAAGAATACTCTGAACACTGAAGCTTTCTTT; CDR3aa: CASKNTLNTEAFF
d_gene: TRBD1; j_gene: TRBJ1-2; abundance: NA; v_gene: TRBV28; CDR3nt: TGTGCCAGCAGCCCTGTTGGGACAGGAGACTATGGTTACACCTTC; CDR3aa: CASSPVGTGDYGYTF
d_gene: NA; j_gene: TRBJ2-7; abundance: NA; v_gene: TRBV9; CDR3nt: TGTGCCAGCAGCGTTGGAGGGGGGGCCTACGAGCAGTACTTC; CDR3aa: CASSVGGGAYEQYF
d_gene: NA; j_gene: TRBJ1-6; abundance: NA; v_gene: TRBV30; CDR3nt: TGTGCCTGGAGTCGGTTCACCTATAATTCACCCCTCCACTTT; CDR3aa: CAWSRFTYNSPLHF
d_gene: NA; j_gene: TRBJ1-1; abundance: NA; v_gene: TRBV28; CDR3nt: TGTGCCAGCAGTTTATCGGGGATTGCAGCTTTCTTT; CDR3aa: CASSLSGIAAFF
d_gene: TRBD2; j_gene: TRBJ2-4; abundance: NA; v_gene: TRBV27; CDR3nt: TGTGCCAGCAGCCCTACAGCGGGACTAGCCAAAAACATTCAGTACTTC; CDR3aa: CASSPTAGLAKNIQYF
d_gene: NA; j_gene: TRBJ2-7; abundance: few; v_gene: TRBV7-9; CDR3nt: TGTGCCAGCAGCTTTTCCGGGAAGAGCTCCTACGAGCAGTACTTC; CDR3aa: CASSFSGKSSYEQYF
d_gene: TRBD1; j_gene: TRBJ1-2; abundance: NA; v_gene: TRBV30; CDR3nt: TGTGCCTGGAGTGGCCTCGGGACAGGGCACGCCTATGGCTACACCTTC; CDR3aa: CAWSGLGTGHAYGYTF
d_gene: TRBD1; j_gene: TRBJ2-1; abundance: NA; v_gene: TRBV9; CDR3nt: TGTGCCAGCAGCGTAGGGGGACAGAACCACAATGAGCAGTTCTTC; CDR3aa: CASSVGGQNHNEQFF
d_gene: NA; j_gene: TRBJ2-7; abundance: few; v_gene: TRBV4-1; CDR3nt: TGCGCCAGCAGCCAAGCGGTATCCTCCTACGAGCAGTACTTC; CDR3aa: CASSQAVSSYEQYF
d_gene: TRBD2; j_gene: TRBJ2-1; abundance: NA; v_gene: TRBV4-1; CDR3nt: TGCGCCAGCAGCCTCGGGACTAGCGGCTCCTACAATGAGCAGTTCTTC; CDR3aa: CASSLGTSGSYNEQFF
d_gene: TRBD2; j_gene: TRBJ2-3; abundance: NA; v_gene: TRBV10-1; CDR3nt: TGCGCCAGCAGTGAGAGTGCGGGCGGGAGGGCCTCAGATACGCAGTATTTT; CDR3aa: CASSESAGGRASDTQYF
d_gene: NA; j_gene: TRBJ1-5; abundance: NA; v_gene: TRBV5-1; CDR3nt: TGCGCCAGCAGCTTGGGTCAGGGGATCAATCAGCCCCAGCATTTT; CDR3aa: CASSLGQGINQPQHF
d_gene: TRBD1; j_gene: TRBJ1-2; abundance: NA; v_gene: TRBV27; CDR3nt: TGTGCCAGCAGTGGTAACAGGGGGCGCCGGGGTGGCTACACCTTC; CDR3aa: CASSGNRGRRGGYTF
d_gene: TRBD1; j_gene: TRBJ2-7; abundance: NA; v_gene: TRBV19; CDR3nt: TGTGCCAGTAGCCTGGGACAGGGGAGCTCCTACGAGCAGTACTTC; CDR3aa: CASSLGQGSSYEQYF
d_gene: NA; j_gene: TRBJ2-1; abundance: NA; v_gene: TRBV5-1; CDR3nt: TGCGCCAGCAGCTTGGCCGGTGAGCAGTTCTTC; CDR3aa: CASSLAGEQFF
d_gene: NA; j_gene: TRBJ1-5; abundance: NA; v_gene: TRBV28; CDR3nt: TGTGCCAGCAGTTTATTACAGGGATATGGCAATCAGCCCCAGCATTTT; CDR3aa: CASSLLQGYGNQPQHF